This record covers a single TCR beta chain. Antigen: not known. Sequencing used immunoSEQ multiplex PCR; TCRdb keeps in-frame clones, though not all of them. The sample yields under 50,000 clones, 70% to 90% seen once. These data belong to a study of a mutant IDH1 vaccine in newly diagnosed glioma. About the study: The study started vaccination 4-6 weeks after radiotherapy alone, or with temozolomide cycles.

Time point given: week 35, safety follow-up. Each dose delivered 300 ug of mutant IDH1 20-mer peptide subcutaneously with imiquimod. Newly diagnosed WHO grade 3 or 4 IDH1-mutant, ATRX-lost astrocytomas were identified in the donors. CDR1 is MNHEY and CDR2 is SVGAGI in the germline V gene. CDR3 length: 15 residues. The V end was cut by 6 bases, the J end by 6 bases, with 20 bases between. V is TRBV6-5 and J is TRBJ1-1; D unclear. Sequencing used PBMCs, obtained from a glioma patient whose treatment included an IDH1 peptide vaccine. The sequence was obtained from a woman aged 40 to 49 with glioma. The CDR3 DNA reads TGTGCCAGCAGCCCTGGACCCTACCTCTTGTCTGAAGCTTTCTTT. Amino acid sequence: CASSPGPYLLSEAFF.